This record concerns one T cell receptor (beta chain) sequence. This sample is part of a study of cytomegalovirus exposure and HLA in healthy donors. J gave up 6 bases and V 3 bases, and 3 bases lay outside the gene matches. Germline CDR1 reads ENHRY; CDR2 reads SYGVKD. The CDR3 extends over 13 amino acids. The PCR made use of 60 Vbeta and 13 Jbeta primers. Clones were sequenced by immunoSEQ multiplex PCR, and TCRdb holds only the in-frame ones, with some missing. The repertoire holds 180,000 or so clones, with 77% as singletons. The sample comprised PBMCs. J is TRBJ1-2 and V is TRBV10-3; 8 nucleotides agree with TRBD1. The source of this sequence is a man between 18 and 29 years old in good health and CMV-seronegative. The CDR3 loop is CAISEGQGHGYTF. The CDR3 coding sequence is TGTGCCATCAGTGAAGGACAGGGTCATGGCTACACCTTC.